In this sample, the clone carrying this TCR beta chain turned up many times. Its antigen is unidentified. Clones were read by immunoSEQ multiplex PCR, and TCRdb kept only the in-frame ones, dropping some. The sample has over 9,500 clones, over 25% seen once; the top ten hold roughly 5%. This record belongs to a study of T cells in localized non-small cell lung cancer. Germline assignment: CDR1 SGHTA and CDR2 FQGNSA. Trimming took off 4 bases at V and 1 base at J, with 7 bases between the two ends. This CDR3 has 13 amino acids. Overall study results and limits: Sequence data derive from only one tumor region, so heterogeneity remains possible. Within adjacent lung there appeared a median around 55 of the top 100 tumor clones. Uninvolved adjacent lung showed the highest T cell clonality, exceeding tumor.

The origin of this receptor is a man aged 40 to 69 with stage I lung adenocarcinoma. Sequences were derived from lung tumor tissue, sampled before any cancer treatment. The chain combines TRBV7-2 with TRBJ1-1; D uncertain. CDR3 region: CASSWRGNTEAFF. DNA of the CDR3: TGTGCCAGCAGCTGGCGCGGGAACACTGAAGCTTTCTTT.